Following are 11 T cell receptor beta chains from one sample sequenced in a study (dated by TCRdb to the mid-2010s). The library relied on RT-PCR. The sequencing machine was an Illumina MiSeq. The public sequencing data were trimmed at Q25 with fastp and processed into clonotypes with MiXCR by TCRdb, which kept only in-frame beta chains. Identical CDR3 proteins give one entry, which carries the most common genes and DNA. Counted in this sample were around 700,000 distinct CDR3 sequences; 13% to 15% of them appeared once. Of the sample, roughly 3.6% falls within the top ten clones. The sequenced material came from memory CD4+ T cells from blood. All receptors come from a female donor in good health, serving as a healthy control.

In this sample, this clonotype turned up a few times. V usage is TRBV6-4 and J usage is TRBJ1-5; D call uncertain. V was shortened by 6 bases and J by 5 bases, with 8 bases between the two germline ends. Germline V CDR1 and CDR2: MRHNA, SNTAGT. The CDR3 consists of 12 residues. CDR3 DNA: TGTGCCAGCAGGCCCAAGGATCAGCCCCAGCATTTT. Translated, it gives CASRPKDQPQHF.

Comment on this clonotype: As the CDR3 is not closed by the conserved phenylalanine or tryptophan, this likely results from a read error. The chain employs TRBV24-1 and TRBJ1-5; the match to TRBD1 covers 8 bases. This CDR3 has 15 residues. CDR1 KGHDR and CDR2 SFDVKD come from the germline V gene. J was trimmed by 5 bases and V by 4 bases; bases with no gene match: 6. The CDR3 region is CATSERQGPDQPQHS. Here the CDR3 DNA reads TGTGCCACCAGTGAACGACAGGGGCCTGATCAGCCCCAGCATTCT.

V gene TRBV24-1 combines with J gene TRBJ2-3; no clear D gene. Trimming cost V 5 bases and J 1 base, with 9 bases left between them. Looked up from germline, CDR1 is KGHDR and CDR2 is SFDVKD. This CDR3 is built from 14 residues. CDR3 sequence (DNA): TGTGCCACCAGTGGTCGGCAGGGCACAGATACGCAGTATTTT. It is translated as CATSGRQGTDTQYF.

The table lists this clonotype with many counts. This chain links TRBV7-2 with TRBJ2-3; TRBD2 is a possible D gene (5 bases). Trimming stripped 5 bases from V and 2 bases from J, with 8 bases between. Germline loops: CDR1 SGHTA, CDR2 FQGNSA. This CDR3 is built from 13 residues. The CDR3 coding sequence is TGTGCCAGCAGCCGGGAAAACACAGATACGCAGTATTTT. Translation: CASSRENTDTQYF.

This clonotype was found a few times. This chain links TRBV4-3 with TRBJ2-3; 7 nucleotides align to TRBD1. The CDR3 totals 15 residues. V shed 0 bases and J 5 bases; nucleotides not matched to a gene: 5. Per germline, CDR1 LGHNA and CDR2 YSLEER. This CDR3 reads CASSQELTGKDTQYF. In DNA form, the CDR3 reads TGCGCCAGCAGCCAAGAACTGACAGGGAAAGATACGCAGTATTTT.

This clonotype has a handful of counts. The gene calls are TRBV5-1 and TRBJ2-1; D is perhaps TRBD1 or TRBD2 (6 bases each). The V gene's germline CDR1 is SGHRS and CDR2 YFSETQ. V gave up 0 bases and J gave up 7 bases, with 14 bases separating them. The CDR3 contains 15 residues. This chain's CDR3 is CASSLGGARGNEQFF. The DNA for the CDR3 is TGCGCCAGCAGCTTGGGGGGGGCGAGGGGAAATGAGCAGTTCTTC.

The chain uses TRBV30 and TRBJ1-6; 7 nucleotides agree with TRBD1. Germline CDR1 is GTSNPN and CDR2 is SVGIG (reference sequence). CDR3 length: 15 residues. V dropped 2 bases and J dropped 8; count of bases not matched to a gene: 9. The DNA for the CDR3 is TGTGCCTGGAGTACGAGGGGGCAAGGTGATTCACCCCTCCACTTT. It is translated as CAWSTRGQGDSPLHF.

The chain links TRBV29-1 to TRBJ1-2; D unclear. This CDR3 contains 12 residues. Per the germline V gene, CDR1 is SQVTM and CDR2 is ANQGSEA. Trimming left V 0 bases short and J 2 bases short, with 4 bases between. Written as DNA, the CDR3 is TGCAGCGTTGAAGACATCAACTATGGCTACACCTTC. It is translated as CSVEDINYGYTF. Full variable domain (rest looked up from reference TRBV29-1 and TRBJ1-2): SAVISQKPSRDICQRGTSLTIQCQVDSQVTMMFWYRQQPGQSLTLIATANQGSEATYESGFVIDKFPISRPNLTFSTLTVSNMSPEDSSIYLCSVEDINYGYTFGSGTRLTVV.

The sample holds many counts of this clonotype. The rearrangement uses TRBV12-3 or TRBV12-4 and TRBJ2-5; TRBD1 aligns across 9 bases. Trimming cost V 5 bases and J 4 bases; bases outside gene matches: 14. The CDR3 consists of 17 residues. The CDR3 DNA is TGTGCCAGCAGTCCTGAAAGGGGACAGGGACAATTAGAGACCCAGTACTTC. This sequence encodes CASSPERGQGQLETQYF.

The chain recombines TRBV10-3 with TRBJ1-3; D possibly corresponds to TRBD1 (5 bases). This CDR3 comprises 15 residues. The germline gives CDR1 ENHRY, CDR2 SYGVKD. Trimming took off 3 bases at V and 4 bases at J, with 13 bases between the two ends. The CDR3: CAISDESGGGNTIYF. The CDR3 DNA reads TGTGCCATCAGTGACGAATCGGGGGGAGGAAACACCATATATTTT.

This clonotype was counted a few times. V gene TRBV7-9 combines with J gene TRBJ2-7, with D possibly being TRBD2 (5 bases). Trimming left V 3 bases short and J 0 bases short, with 9 bases between. The germline V gene encodes CDR1 SEHNR and CDR2 FQNEAQ (reference sequence). This CDR3 has 14 amino acids. The CDR3 DNA follows: TGTGCCAGCAGCTTCGGGAAGAGCTCCTACGAGCAGTACTTC. This sequence encodes CASSFGKSSYEQYF.